The 15 T cell receptor beta chains below were found in one sample sequenced in a study of molecular identifiers for immune sequencing clone quantification (dated by TCRdb to 2016 to 2018). Preparation of the library involved PCR. Data came from an Illumina HiSeq 4000. In TCRdb, the public reads were trimmed at Q25 with fastp and aligned with MiXCR, with productive beta chains retained. Each CDR3 protein gets just one entry, which takes the most common genes and DNA from the rows behind it. In all, the sample holds 88,000 or so distinct CDR3 sequences, and about 21% of those were seen once. The top ten clonotypes cover more than 0.85% of the sample. Material: naive CD8+ T cells from blood, with Jurkat cell RNA spiked in. The cell subset or site label corresponds to: FACS-sorted CD8+CD4-CCR7+CD45RA+ naive T cells. The origin of the receptors is a human donor in good health. Some libraries in this study had Jurkat cell RNA spiked in.

This clonotype was seen at least ten times. J is TRBJ2-3 and V is TRBV28; 12 bases are a match to TRBD2. Trimming took 1 base from V and 0 from J; bases not matched to a gene: 2. The CDR3 is 17 residues long. Germline loops: CDR1 MDHEN, CDR2 SYDVKM. The CDR3 loop is CASSLLTSGGSTDTQYF. In DNA form, the CDR3 reads TGTGCCAGCAGTTTATTGACTAGCGGGGGAAGCACAGATACGCAGTATTTT.

The chain carries TRBV3-1 and TRBJ2-5; 9 bases align to TRBD2. Unmatched junction bases numbered 5, after V lost 1 base and J lost 5 bases. Germline CDR1 reads LGHDT; CDR2 reads YNNKEL (reference sequence). The CDR3 contains 15 residues. Here the CDR3 DNA reads TGTGCCAGCAGCCAAGGGACTAGCGCCGGGGAGACCCAGTACTTC. Its protein product is CASSQGTSAGETQYF.

V is TRBV24-1 and J is TRBJ2-1; TRBD2 might be the D (5 bases). This CDR3 is 16 amino acids long. Germline CDR1 and CDR2: KGHDR and SFDVKD. Trimming removed 2 bases at V and 0 bases at J, with 10 bases between. CDR3 nucleotides: TGTGCCACCAGTGATTCAAGCGGAAGCTCCTACAATGAGCAGTTCTTC. This codes for CATSDSSGSSYNEQFF.

In the case of this clonotype: Just one base apart from a much larger clone, this may be a read error. The CDR3 nucleotides read TGTGCCAGCAGCGAAGAACCCGGGACTAGCATCTACAATGAGCGGTTCTTC. Translation: CASSEEPGTSIYNERFF. The chain links TRBV11-2 to TRBJ2-1; 9 positions match TRBD2. Looked up from germline, CDR1 is SGHAT and CDR2 is FQNNGV. The length of the CDR3 is 17 residues.

This clonotype came up many times. The rearrangement joins TRBV7-9 to TRBJ2-1, with D tentatively TRBD1 (6 bases). Trimming took 1 base from V and 4 from J, leaving 11 bases between them. The CDR3 covers 15 residues. Germline CDR1 reads SEHNR; CDR2 reads FQNEAQ (reference sequence). CDR3 nucleotide sequence: TGTGCCAGCAGCTTAGTGGGGACAAATTACAATGAGCAGTTCTTC. Encoded protein: CASSLVGTNYNEQFF.

As concerns this clonotype: Given a much more abundant clone one base away, this may be a read error. This chain links TRBV20-1 with TRBJ2-7; D gene unclear. Trimming shortened V by 5 bases and J by 6 bases, and 11 bases separated the two germline ends. The CDR3 sequence is 11 residues long. Looked up from germline, CDR1 is DFQATT and CDR2 is SNEGSKA (reference sequence). The CDR3 spells CSALTHSEQYF. The CDR3 DNA reads as TGCAGTGCTCTCACCCACTCCGAGCAGTACTTC.

This clonotype was counted only a few times. The chain couples TRBV19 to TRBJ2-2, with 7 bases matching TRBD1. Trimming at V came to 8 bases and at J to 0 bases, leaving 3 bases not matched to a gene. Germline CDR1 is LNHDA and CDR2 is SQIVND (reference sequence). This CDR3 contains 14 residues. The CDR3 spells CASGGQANTGELFF. In DNA, the CDR3 is TGTGCCAGTGGAGGACAGGCGAACACCGGGGAGCTGTTTTTT.

Worth noting for this clonotype: Possible read error: a much larger clone is one base away. V is TRBV7-9 and J is TRBJ2-3, with a weak D call TRBD1 (5 bases). Germline CDR1 reads SEHNR; CDR2 reads FQNEAQ (reference sequence). The germline V and J ends were trimmed by 0 bases and 2 bases, with 12 bases remaining between them. The CDR3 runs 16 residues. CDR3 coding DNA: TGTGCCAGCAGCTTAGCCCAGGGCGTCCTCACAGATACGCAGTATTTT. Translation: CASSLAQGVLTDTQYF. The full variable domain, its missing parts supplied by reference TRBV7-9 and TRBJ2-3, is DTGVSQNPRHKITKRGQNVTFRCDPISEHNRLYWYRQTLGQGPEFLTYFQNEAQLEKSRLLSDRFSAERPKGSFSTLEIQRTEQGDSAMYLCASSLAQGVLTDTQYFGPGTRLTVL.

This clonotype showed up many times. The chain joins TRBV6-5 to TRBJ1-2; possible D gene TRBD1, 5 bases. The CDR3 loop spans 17 amino acids. Trimming cost V 0 bases and J 2 bases, with 16 bases left between them. CDR1 is MNHEY and CDR2 is SVGAGI in the germline V gene. The CDR3 sequence: CASSYSTPARGNYGYTF. The CDR3 region has the DNA TGTGCCAGCAGTTACTCCACGCCGGCGCGGGGGAACTATGGCTACACCTTC.

This clonotype was found many times. The chain links TRBV5-6 to TRBJ2-6; D not resolved. CDR1 is SGHDT, CDR2 YYEEEE, per germline. The V gene lost 4 bases and the J gene lost 0 bases, with 8 bases spanning the gap. The CDR3 runs 15 residues. The CDR3 nucleotides read TGTGCCAGCAGCATAGAAATCTCTGGGGCCAACGTCCTGACTTTC. Encoded protein: CASSIEISGANVLTF.

This clonotype has ten or more counts. The gene calls are TRBV7-9 and TRBJ1-5; possibly TRBD1 for D (6 bases). Germline CDR1 and CDR2: SEHNR and FQNEAQ (reference sequence). The CDR3 is 14 residues long. V was clipped by 0 bases and J by 6 bases, with 9 bases between them. The CDR3 is CASSLAGAGQPQHF. The CDR3 coding sequence is TGTGCCAGCAGCTTAGCGGGGGCAGGTCAGCCCCAGCATTTT.

V is TRBV28 and J is TRBJ2-1, with D possibly TRBD2 on 7 matching bases. CDR1 and CDR2 from the germline V gene are MDHEN and SYDVKM. The CDR3 is made up of 16 amino acids. The V end lost 6 bases, the J end lost 7 bases, and 22 bases lay between the germline ends. The CDR3 loop reads CASRGGAAASWNEQFF. As DNA, the CDR3 is TGTGCCAGCAGGGGGGGGGCGGCGGCTTCCTGGAATGAGCAGTTCTTC.

Points on this clonotype: Germline and junction disagree at one end, which may indicate a read error. The chain has TRBV5-1 and TRBJ2-3; 8 positions agree with TRBD2. This CDR3 is built from 14 residues. Germline lookup yields CDR1 SGHRS and CDR2 YFSETQ. The DNA of the CDR3 is TGCGCCAGCAGCTTGGCGGGGGGGTCAGATACGCGGTATTTT. It codes for CASSLAGGSDTRYF.

This clonotype appeared a few times. J is TRBJ2-7 and V is TRBV30, with D perhaps TRBD2 (6 bases). This CDR3 has 13 residues. From germline, CDR1 is GTSNPN and CDR2 SVGIG (reference sequence). V was trimmed by 3 bases and J by 6 bases, leaving 15 bases between them. The CDR3 here is CAWSLGTGSEQYF. In DNA form, the CDR3 reads TGTGCCTGGAGCTTAGGGACCGGGAGCGAGCAGTACTTC.

This clonotype is classed as medium-sized (0.01 to 0.1%). This rearrangement joins TRBV4-1 to TRBJ1-1; no definite D call. This CDR3 has 15 amino acids. V gave up 1 base and J gave up 11 bases, with 20 bases separating them. Germline loops: CDR1 MGHRA, CDR2 YSYEKL. CDR3 protein: CASSQGLNSVRGAFF. The CDR3 DNA is TGCGCCAGCAGCCAAGGACTCAATTCCGTGCGAGGGGCTTTCTTT.